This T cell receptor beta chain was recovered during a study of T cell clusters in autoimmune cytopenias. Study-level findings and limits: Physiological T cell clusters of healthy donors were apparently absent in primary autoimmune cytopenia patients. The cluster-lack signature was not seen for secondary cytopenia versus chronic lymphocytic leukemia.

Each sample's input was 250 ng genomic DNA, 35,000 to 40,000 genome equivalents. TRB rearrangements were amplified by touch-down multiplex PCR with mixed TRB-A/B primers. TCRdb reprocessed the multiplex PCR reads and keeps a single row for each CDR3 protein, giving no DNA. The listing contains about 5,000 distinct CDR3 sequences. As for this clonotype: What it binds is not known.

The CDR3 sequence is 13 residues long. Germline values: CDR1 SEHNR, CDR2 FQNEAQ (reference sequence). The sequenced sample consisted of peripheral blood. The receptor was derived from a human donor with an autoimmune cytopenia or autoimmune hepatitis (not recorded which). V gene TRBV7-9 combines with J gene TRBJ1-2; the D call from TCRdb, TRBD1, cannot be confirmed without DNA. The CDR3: CASSFGQGYGYTF.